This T cell receptor beta chain was recorded in a study of cytomegalovirus exposure and HLA in healthy donors. Both 60 Vbeta primers and 13 Jbeta primers went into the PCR. TCRdb's table, derived via immunoSEQ multiplex PCR, lists solely in-frame clones and lacks some. In the table there are 170,000 or so clones, 84% of which are singletons. The CDR3 is 14 residues long. Germline V lookup: CDR1 SGHNT, CDR2 YYREEE (reference sequence). V lost 2 bases and J 5 bases, leaving 14 bases between the germline ends. Sequencing used PBMCs. The chain recombines TRBV5-4 with TRBJ2-7, with a possible D match to TRBD1 (6 bases). The origin of this receptor is a young man in good health and CMV-seronegative. DNA for the CDR3: TGTGCCAGCAGCTTCCGGGACAAAAGGCACGAGCAGTACTTC. It encodes CASSFRDKRHEQYF.